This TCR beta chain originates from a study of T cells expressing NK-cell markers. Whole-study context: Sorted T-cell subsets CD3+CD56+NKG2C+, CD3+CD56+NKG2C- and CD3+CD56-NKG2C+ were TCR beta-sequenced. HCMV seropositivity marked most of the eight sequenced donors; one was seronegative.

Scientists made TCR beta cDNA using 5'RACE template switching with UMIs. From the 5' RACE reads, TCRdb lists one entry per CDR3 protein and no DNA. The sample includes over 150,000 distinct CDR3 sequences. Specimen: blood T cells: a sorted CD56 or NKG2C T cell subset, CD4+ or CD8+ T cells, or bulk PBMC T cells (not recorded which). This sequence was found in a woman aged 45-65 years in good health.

This CDR3 is CASSSPPGTSGRGELFF. This chain joins TRBV28 and TRBJ2-2; TCRdb's assignment of TRBD2 cannot be checked, as there is no DNA. The CDR3 runs to 17 residues. Germline V gene lookup returns CDR1 MDHEN and CDR2 SYDVKM.